Below are 9 T cell receptor beta chains sequenced from a single sample in a study of blood T cell repertoires in COVID-19. The table came from immunoSEQ multiplex PCR; TCRdb's copy has only in-frame clones and leaves some out. The top ten clones hold approximately 15% of a sample with around 220,000 clones, nearly 90% of them seen once. Sequencing was carried out using PBMCs or T cells enriched from blood (not recorded which). The receptors here all came from a young man who had been exposed to COVID-19.

The chain carries TRBV19 and TRBJ1-5, with 7 bases matching TRBD1. V trimming: 2 bases; J trimming: 7 bases; junction bases outside the gene matches: 8. This CDR3 comprises 15 residues. Per germline, CDR1 LNHDA and CDR2 SQIVND (reference sequence). CDR3 region: CASSILGGGGQPQHF. The CDR3 coding sequence is TGTGCCAGTAGTATACTCGGAGGGGGCGGGCAGCCCCAGCATTTT.

To note about this clone: Different DNA sequences within this sample yield the same CDR3. V gene TRBV6-5 combines with J gene TRBJ1-4, with 9 bases aligning to TRBD1. The CDR3 contains 13 residues. J was trimmed by 11 bases and V by 0 bases; bases with no gene match: 1. The V gene's germline CDR1 is MNHEY and CDR2 SVGAGI. CDR3 nucleotides: TGTGCCAGCAGTTACTCGACAGGGGGGAAACTGTTTTTT. This sequence encodes CASSYSTGGKLFF.

Only a few counts were recorded for this clone. The chain uses TRBV10-1 and TRBJ1-1; the match to TRBD1 covers 7 bases. The CDR3 consists of 13 residues. The J segment lost 0 bases and the V segment lost 10 bases, leaving 5 bases of the junction unmatched. The germline V gene has CDR1 WNHNN and CDR2 SYGVQD (reference sequence). CDR3 DNA sequence: TGCGCCACCAGAAGGGGGCTGAACACTGAAGCTTTCTTT. Translating gives CATRRGLNTEAFF.

This clone has only a few counts. The chain recombines TRBV5-1 with TRBJ1-6; 7 bases align to TRBD1. The V and J ends lost 1 base and 2 bases, in that order; junction bases with no gene match: 9. Per germline, CDR1 SGHRS and CDR2 YFSETQ. This CDR3 is 18 amino acids long. The CDR3 region is CASSLSNLTGTYNSPLHF. The DNA of the CDR3 is TGCGCCAGCAGCTTGTCTAACCTGACAGGGACCTATAATTCACCCCTCCACTTT.

J is TRBJ1-5 and V is TRBV4-1; no clear D. The CDR3 is 14 amino acids. V gave up 1 base and J gave up 10 bases, with 14 bases separating them. Germline loops: CDR1 MGHRA, CDR2 YSYEKL. This CDR3 reads CASSQAPPNSPQHF. CDR3 DNA: TGCGCCAGCAGCCAAGCGCCTCCGAATAGTCCCCAGCATTTT.

V and J are TRBV7-7 and TRBJ2-7; D may be TRBD1 (5 bases). Per germline, CDR1 SSHAT and CDR2 FNYEAQ (reference sequence). V was trimmed by 4 bases and J by 5 bases, leaving 12 bases between them. The CDR3 is 13 residues long. DNA for the CDR3: TGTGCCAGCAGCTCCTTAGTAGGGGACGAGCAGTACTTC. It is translated as CASSSLVGDEQYF. Complete variable domain (other parts from reference TRBV7-7 and TRBJ2-7): GAGVSQSPRYKVTKRGQDVTLRCDPISSHATLYWYQQALGQGPEFLTYFNYEAQPDKSGLPSDRFSAERPEGSISTLTIQRTEQRDSAMYRCASSSLVGDEQYFGPGTRLTVT.

The J gene is TRBJ2-2, the V gene TRBV2, with a weak D call TRBD2 (5 bases). Per the germline V gene, CDR1 is SNHLY and CDR2 is FYNNEI. There are 16 residues in the CDR3. The V and J ends lost 3 bases and 5 bases respectively, with 16 bases between them. The CDR3 DNA reads TGTGCCAGCAGTGATGACGTTCGGGGTGAAACCGGGGAGCTGTTTTTT. Its translation: CASSDDVRGETGELFF. Variable domain in full (rest from reference TRBV2 and TRBJ2-2): EPEVTQTPSHQVTQMGQEVILRCVPISNHLYFYWYRQILGQKVEFLVSFYNNEISEKSEIFDDQFSVERPDGSNFTLKIRSTKLEDSAMYFCASSDDVRGETGELFFGEGSRLTVL.

The chain has TRBV18 and TRBJ2-3, with 7 nucleotides matching TRBD1. Germline lookup yields CDR1 KGHSH and CDR2 LQKENI. Germline trimming cut 4 bases from V and 5 bases from J; bases unmatched to any gene: 12. The CDR3 is 16 residues long. CDR3 sequence (DNA): TGTGCCAGCTCACTCCGGGCCACAGGGGCAGGAGATACGCAGTATTTT. Translating it yields CASSLRATGAGDTQYF.

The chain recombines TRBV10-3 with TRBJ1-4; D remains unclear. The V and J ends lost 6 bases and 0 bases respectively, with 17 bases between them. This CDR3 is 17 amino acids long. The germline gives CDR1 ENHRY, CDR2 SYGVKD. CDR3 in amino acids: CAISDPGKGATNEKLFF. CDR3 in DNA: TGTGCCATCAGCGATCCCGGAAAGGGAGCAACTAATGAAAAACTGTTTTTT.